This entry is about one T cell receptor (beta chain). This specimen belongs to a study of CD8+ T cells in alopecia areata. Investigators isolated RNA and reverse transcribed it into cDNA to act as the sequencing template. Data came from immunoSEQ multiplex PCR; TCRdb stores just in-frame clones and leaves some out. Here the sample spans around 210,000 clones, 50% to 75% being singletons. Germline CDR1 LNHDA, CDR2 SQIVND (reference sequence). Trimming took off 1 base at V and 8 bases at J, with 15 bases between the two ends. This CDR3 is built from 15 residues. Treatment indicated: oral pan-JAK inhibitor, 5-10 mg twice daily.

The chain couples TRBV19 to TRBJ2-1; perhaps TRBD2 as D (6 bases). The sequence came from a human donor with alopecia areata. The source was CD4+ T cells sorted from blood, collected at week 4, from a patient treated with tofacitinib. CDR3 DNA: TGTGCCAGTAGTATAGTAACTAGCTCGCGGGATGAGCAGTTCTTC. It yields the protein CASSIVTSSRDEQFF. Drawing the rest from reference TRBV19 and TRBJ2-1, the complete variable domain is DGGITQSPKYLFRKEGQNVTLSCEQNLNHDAMYWYRQDPGQGLRLIYYSQIVNDFQKGDIAEGYSVSREKKESFPLTVTSAQKNPTAFYLCASSIVTSSRDEQFFGPGTRLTVL.